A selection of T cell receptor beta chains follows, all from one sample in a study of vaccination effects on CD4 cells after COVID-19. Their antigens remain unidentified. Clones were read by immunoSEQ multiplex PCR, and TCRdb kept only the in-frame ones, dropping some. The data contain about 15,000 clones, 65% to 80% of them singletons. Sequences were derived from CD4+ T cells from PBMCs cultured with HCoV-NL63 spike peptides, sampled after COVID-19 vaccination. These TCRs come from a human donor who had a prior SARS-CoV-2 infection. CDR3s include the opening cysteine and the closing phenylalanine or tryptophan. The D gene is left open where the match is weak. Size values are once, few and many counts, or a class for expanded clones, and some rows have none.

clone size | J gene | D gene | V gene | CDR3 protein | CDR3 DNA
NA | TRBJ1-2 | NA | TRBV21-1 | CWAGPSYGYTF | TGTTGGGCAGGGCCCTCCTATGGCTACACCTTC
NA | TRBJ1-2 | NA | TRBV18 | CASSPQGPTATGGYGYTF | TGTGCCAGCTCACCGCAGGGCCCGACCGCCACGGGGGGCTATGGCTACACCTTC
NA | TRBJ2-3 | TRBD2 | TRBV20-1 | CSASGGGAGTDTQYF | TGCAGTGCTAGTGGGGGGGGAGCGGGTACAGATACGCAGTATTTT
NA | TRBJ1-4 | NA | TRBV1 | CTSSQGAEKLFF | TGCACCAGCAGCCAGGGGGCTGAAAAACTGTTTTTT
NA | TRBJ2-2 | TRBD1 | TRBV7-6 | CASSRLAPGQGATGELFF | TGTGCCAGCAGCCGTTTAGCGCCGGGACAGGGGGCTACCGGGGAGCTGTTTTTT
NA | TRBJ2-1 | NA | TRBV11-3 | CASSLGDSYNEQFF | TGTGCCAGCAGCTTAGGCGATTCCTACAATGAGCAGTTCTTC
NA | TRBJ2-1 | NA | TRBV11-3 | CASSPGETGRNEQFF | TGTGCCAGCAGCCCCGGGGAAACAGGGCGGAATGAGCAGTTCTTC
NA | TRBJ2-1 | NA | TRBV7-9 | CASSLDPSYNEQFF | TGTGCCAGCAGCTTGGACCCCTCCTACAATGAGCAGTTCTTC
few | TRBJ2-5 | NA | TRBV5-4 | CASSFRHQETQYF | TGTGCCAGCAGCTTCCGACACCAAGAGACCCAGTACTTC
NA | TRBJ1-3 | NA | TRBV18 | CASSPSTNPTGNTIYF | TGTGCCAGCTCACCATCTACAAATCCAACTGGAAACACCATATATTTT
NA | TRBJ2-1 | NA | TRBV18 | CASSPISPNEQFF | TGTGCCAGCTCACCAATTTCTCCTAATGAGCAGTTCTTC
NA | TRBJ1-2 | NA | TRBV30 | CAWSVQSGGGYTF | TGTGCCTGGAGTGTACAATCAGGAGGGGGCTACACCTTC
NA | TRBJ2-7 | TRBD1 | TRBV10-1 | CASSGQGAYEQYF | TGCGCCAGCAGTGGACAGGGGGCCTACGAGCAGTACTTC
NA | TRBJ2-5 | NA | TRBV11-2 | CASSFGETQYF | TGTGCCAGCAGCTTTGGTGAGACCCAGTACTTC
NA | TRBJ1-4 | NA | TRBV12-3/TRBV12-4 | CASSLVTIEKLFF | TGTGCCAGCAGTTTAGTGACTATCGAAAAACTGTTTTTT
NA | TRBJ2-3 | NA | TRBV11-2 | CASSLDRVGGDTQYF | TGTGCCAGCAGCTTAGACCGGGTGGGAGGAGATACGCAGTATTTT
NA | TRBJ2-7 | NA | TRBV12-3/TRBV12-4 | CASSAQVFYEQYF | TGTGCCAGCAGTGCACAGGTTTTCTACGAGCAGTACTTC
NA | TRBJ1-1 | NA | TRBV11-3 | CASSLNLGLDTEAFF | TGTGCCAGCAGCTTAAATCTGGGGTTGGACACTGAAGCTTTCTTT
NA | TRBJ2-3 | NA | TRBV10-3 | CAISGSMSDTQYF | TGTGCCATCAGTGGTAGCATGTCAGATACGCAGTATTTT
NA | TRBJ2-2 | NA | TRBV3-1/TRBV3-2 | CASSLLWFGGTGELFF | TGTGCCAGCAGCTTACTCTGGTTCGGGGGCACCGGGGAGCTGTTTTTT
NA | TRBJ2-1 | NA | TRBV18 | CASSPRASEYNEQFF | TGTGCCAGCTCACCTCGGGCTAGCGAATACAATGAGCAGTTCTTC
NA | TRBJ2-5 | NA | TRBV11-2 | CASSIWGNQETQYF | TGTGCCAGCAGCATTTGGGGGAACCAAGAGACCCAGTACTTC
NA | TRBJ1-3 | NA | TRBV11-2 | CASSLALLGLAGNTIYF | TGTGCCAGCAGCTTAGCGTTGCTGGGCTTAGCTGGAAACACCATATATTTT
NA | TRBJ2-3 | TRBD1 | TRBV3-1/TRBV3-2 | CASSQRGQGTQYF | TGTGCCAGCAGCCAACGAGGACAGGGTACGCAGTATTTT
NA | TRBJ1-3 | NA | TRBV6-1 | CASSETPGAGNTIYF | TGTGCCAGCAGTGAAACCCCAGGGGCCGGAAACACCATATATTTT
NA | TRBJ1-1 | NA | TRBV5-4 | CASSFPLGAGNTEAFF | TGTGCCAGCAGCTTCCCTTTAGGGGCGGGGAACACTGAAGCTTTCTTT
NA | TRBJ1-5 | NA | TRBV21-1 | CASSRGTDQPQHF | TGTGCCAGCAGCAGAGGGACAGACCAGCCCCAGCATTTT